This T cell receptor beta chain was recorded in a study of OX40 agonist ivuxolimab in advanced cancers. About the research overall: Patient treatment consisted of intravenous ivuxolimab administration every 2 weeks at 0.01 to 10 mg/kg.

Germline assignment: CDR1 SEHNR and CDR2 FQNEAQ (reference sequence). This CDR3 comprises 12 residues. Trimming pared 5 bases from V and 5 bases from J, leaving 9 bases between. TCRdb's table, derived via immunoSEQ multiplex PCR, lists solely in-frame clones and lacks some. The top ten hold around 2% of the sample, which has around 67,000 clones, roughly 85% seen once. Broader study findings: Circulating CD4+ and CD8+ T cells showed clonal expansion by week 6 at 0.1 to 3.0 mg/kg.

A remark on this clone: Its target is unknown.

The chain joins TRBV7-9 to TRBJ1-1, with D uncertain. The TCR was taken from an adult with an advanced solid tumor such as melanoma, head and neck, liver or kidney cancer. This specimen consisted of CD4+ or CD8+ T cells sorted from blood, obtained in a trial of the OX40 agonist ivuxolimab. The CDR3 DNA sequence: TGTGCCAGCAGCCGTTACGAGACTGAAGCTTTCTTT. It codes for CASSRYETEAFF.